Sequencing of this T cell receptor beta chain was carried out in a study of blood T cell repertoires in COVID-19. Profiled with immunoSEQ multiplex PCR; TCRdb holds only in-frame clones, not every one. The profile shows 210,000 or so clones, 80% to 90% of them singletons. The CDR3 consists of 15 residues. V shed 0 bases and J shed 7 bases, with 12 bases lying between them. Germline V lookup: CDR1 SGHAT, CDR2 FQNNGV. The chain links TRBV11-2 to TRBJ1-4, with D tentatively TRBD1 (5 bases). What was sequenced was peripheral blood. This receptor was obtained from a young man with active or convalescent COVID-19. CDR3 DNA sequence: TGTGCCAGCAGCTTAGAATTGGGGCGGATTGAAAAACTGTTTTTT. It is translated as CASSLELGRIEKLFF.